Each of the 26 T cell receptor beta chains below was sequenced from the same sample in a study of tumor-infiltrating lymphocytes in primary liver carcinoma. From around 20-30 mg of unsorted bulk tissue, DNA and RNA were co-extracted together. Production of TCR beta cDNA used 400 to 600 ng total RNA together with a constant-region primer. Libraries of TCR beta came from three nested multiplex PCR rounds with slightly modified ARM-PCR. TRBV1-TRBV30 forward primers paired with a C-beta reverse primer were used in the first two PCR rounds, which ran roughly 10 cycles each. TCRdb used MiXCR to reprocess the multiplex PCR reads, holding one entry per CDR3 protein. There are some 64,000 distinct CDR3 sequences in the sample; over 60% occur only once, and around 38% lies in the top ten. Input material: liver tumor tissue from sampling region 4. The subset here: tumor region T4, right-lateral pole. Every receptor here comes from a man aged 40-55 years with primary liver carcinoma and hepatitis B virus infection.

Comments on this clonotype: Possible read error: a much larger clone is one base away. The conserved final phenylalanine or tryptophan is absent from the CDR3, which likely points to a read error. V gene TRBV29-1 combines with J gene TRBJ2-4, with D unclear. This CDR3 is 13 amino acids long. V was trimmed by 7 bases and J by 4 bases, leaving 14 bases between them. The germline V gene has CDR1 SQVTM and CDR2 ANQGSEA. The CDR3 reads CSGLGGQKNIQYY. The CDR3, as DNA: TGCAGCGGATTAGGTGGGCAGAAAAACATTCAGTACTAC.

The rearrangement joins TRBV6-1 to TRBJ2-1; TRBD2 agrees at 9 bases. Germline CDR1 reads MNHNS; CDR2 reads SASEGT. V was clipped by 6 bases and J by 4 bases; unmatched bases: 7. This CDR3 spans 15 amino acids. CDR3 amino acids: CASSLPTSGYNEQFF. The CDR3, as DNA: TGTGCCAGCAGCCTCCCGACTAGCGGTTACAATGAGCAGTTCTTC.

Comment on this clonotype: The junction departs from the called germline gene at one end, perhaps through a read error. The J gene is TRBJ1-3, the V gene TRBV12-3 or TRBV12-4; D gene ambiguous. The CDR3 extends over 16 amino acids. The CDR3 protein is CACSLDQRISGNTIYF. The CDR3 DNA reads TGTGCCTGCAGTCTTGACCAGCGCATCTCTGGAAACACCATATATTTT.

The chain uses TRBV6-5 and TRBJ2-1, with TRBD2 matching over 9 bases. Germline V lookup: CDR1 MNHEY, CDR2 SVGAGI. V lost 11 bases, J lost 9 bases, and 14 bases stayed unmatched. There are 14 residues in the CDR3. The CDR3 DNA is TGTGCCTGTAGTCCCGGGACTAGCAGGAGTGAGCAGTTCTTC. Protein product: CACSPGTSRSEQFF.

About this clonotype itself: The junction and the germline gene differ at one end; a read error may be behind it. The J gene is TRBJ1-5, the V gene TRBV12-3 or TRBV12-4; D uncertain. The CDR3 loop spans 15 amino acids. The CDR3 sequence is CASSFGRGSSQPQHF. Written as DNA, the CDR3 is TGTGCCAGCAGTTTTGGGCGAGGGAGCAGTCAGCCCCAGCATTTT.

The chain carries TRBV6-1 and TRBJ1-5; maybe TRBD1 (6 bases). This CDR3 contains 15 residues. The germline CDR1 and CDR2 sequences are MNHNS and SASEGT. V lost 4 bases and J lost 5, with 15 bases in between. The CDR3 reads CASSVITGSDQPQHF. CDR3 nucleotide sequence: TGTGCCAGCAGTGTAATAACAGGGAGCGATCAGCCCCAGCATTTT.

The chain carries TRBV7-9 and TRBJ2-5; 9 nucleotides match TRBD2. Germline V gives CDR1 SEHNR, CDR2 FQNEAQ (reference sequence). V shed 1 base, J shed 9 bases, and the junction held 12 bases outside the gene matches. The CDR3 is 16 amino acids. Written as DNA, the CDR3 is TGTGCCAGCAGCTTAGTTTGGGGGGAGCGGGAGGAGGCCCAGTACTTC. Translated: CASSLVWGEREEAQYF.

Worth noting for this clonotype: A much larger clone sits a single nucleotide away, making a read error possible. This chain links TRBV29-1 with TRBJ1-1, with TRBD1 matching 9 bases. CDR3 length equals 14 residues. With 8 bases clipped from V and 4 bases from J, the junction kept 11 bases outside the gene matches. Germline CDR1 reads SQVTM; CDR2 reads ANQGSEA. CDR3 nucleotides: TGCAGCATAGGACAGGGGTTGGGGAGCACTGAAGCTTTCTTT. This sequence encodes CSIGQGLGSTEAFF.

As regards this clonotype: This clone may be a read error of a much larger clone one base away. The V call is TRBV4-2, the J call TRBJ1-2; D possibly corresponds to TRBD1 (6 bases). There are 13 residues in the CDR3. Germline loops: CDR1 LGHNA, CDR2 YNFKEQ. Trimming took 0 bases from V and 10 from J, leaving 12 bases between them. The CDR3 is CASSQDTGSDYTF. Written as DNA, the CDR3 is TGTGCCAGCAGCCAAGATACAGGGTCTGACTACACCTTC.

As to this clonotype: One end of the junction does not line up with germline, which may come from a read error. The chain links TRBV29-1 to TRBJ1-1; no reliable D call. Germline CDR1 reads SQVTM; CDR2 reads ANQGSEA. This CDR3 is 15 amino acids long. CDR3 sequence reads: CGVGGGWGKNTEAFF. The CDR3, as DNA: TGCGGCGTTGGTGGAGGATGGGGTAAGAACACTGAAGCTTTCTTT.

Turning to this clonotype: At one boundary the junction diverges from the germline segment, which might be a read error. This rearrangement joins TRBV29-1 to TRBJ1-2; a possible D gene is TRBD1 (5 bases). There are 17 residues in the CDR3. Germline loops: CDR1 SQVTM, CDR2 ANQGSEA. CDR3 DNA: TGCAGCGTTGAAGATCTTACGTCGGGGTTGCGGGGCTATGACTACATCTTC. Translating it yields CSVEDLTSGLRGYDYIF.

Note on this clonotype: The conserved phenylalanine or tryptophan is not found at the CDR3 terminus, so this likely reflects a read error. The gene calls are TRBV6-1 and TRBJ1-5; 7 nucleotides match TRBD1. Germline loops: CDR1 MNHNS, CDR2 SASEGT. The CDR3 loop spans 17 amino acids. CDR3 bases: TGTGCTAGCAGTGAAACCCGACAAGGGACAGTCAATCAGCCCCAGCATTAT. Amino acid sequence: CASSETRQGTVNQPQHY.

In the case of this clonotype: The junction does not match germline at one end; this may be a read error. DNA of the CDR3: TGTGACAGCAGTGGACAGGTAGAGATGGAGACCCAGTACTTC. Amino acid sequence: CDSSGQVEMETQYF. This rearrangement joins TRBV11-1 to TRBJ2-5; 7 bases line up with TRBD1. The CDR3 consists of 14 residues. Germline V gene data show CDR1 as SGHAT and CDR2 as FQDESV (reference sequence).

Remarks on this clonotype: The junction differs from germline at one of its ends, possibly a read error. The V gene is TRBV11-2, the J gene TRBJ2-5; 7 nucleotides line up with TRBD2. The CDR3 runs to 18 residues. CDR1 is SGHAT and CDR2 is FQNNGV in the germline V gene. The CDR3 sequence is CAISLARLALEKKEIQYF. In nucleotides, the CDR3 is TGTGCCATCAGCTTAGCGAGACTAGCCCTGGAAAAAAAAGAGATCCAGTACTTC.

Note on this clonotype: Because the CDR3 is missing its conserved closing phenylalanine or tryptophan, this is likely a read error. The DNA is left out, because the CDR3 cannot be placed on it with certainty; the CDR3 is given as TCRdb lists it. The chain has TRBV4-1 and TRBJ2-7; the table assigns TRBD2, which was not confirmed against the DNA. The CDR3 spans 18 residues, counting both ends. CDR1 is MGHRA, CDR2 YSYEKL, per germline. CDR3 region: CASSQGGTSGSVPYEHYS.

This clonotype came up many times. This sequence joins TRBV6-2 or TRBV6-3 and TRBJ1-5, with 8 bases lining up with TRBD1. The CDR3 is 18 amino acids. J gave up 3 bases and V 2 bases, and 12 bases lay outside the gene matches. Per germline, CDR1 MNHEY and CDR2 SVGEGT. The CDR3 is CASSYGMRQGLINQPQHF. The CDR3 DNA follows: TGTGCCAGCAGTTACGGGATGCGACAGGGGTTAATCAATCAGCCCCAGCATTTT.

Details on this clonotype: One end of the junction does not line up with germline, which may come from a read error. V and J are TRBV11-2 and TRBJ2-1, with D unresolved. The CDR3 length is 16 residues. The germline gives CDR1 SGHAT, CDR2 FQNNGV. The CDR3 DNA reads as TGTGCCATCAGCTCGCCTGGTGGGTGGCCCTACAATGAGCAGTTCTTC. Residues: CAISSPGGWPYNEQFF.

Comment on this clonotype: Because it lacks the conserved phenylalanine or tryptophan at the end, this CDR3 is likely a read error. The V and J genes are TRBV11-2 and TRBJ2-7; 7 nucleotides align to TRBD2. Germline V lookup: CDR1 SGHAT, CDR2 FQNNGV. Germline trimming cut 5 bases from V and 5 bases from J; bases unmatched to any gene: 12. The CDR3 spans 15 residues. The CDR3, as DNA: TGTGCCAGCAGCCAAGGACTAACGGGAGGCGACGAGCAGTACTTA. As protein: CASSQGLTGGDEQYL.

The V gene is TRBV10-1, the J gene TRBJ1-1, with D uncertain. Looked up from germline, CDR1 is WNHNN and CDR2 is SYGVQD (reference sequence). There are 16 residues in the CDR3. In DNA, the CDR3 is TGCTCACCAGCAGCGAGGACTTTAGGAACCATCACTGAAGCTTTCTTT. This translates into CSPAARTLGTITEAFF.

Concerning this clonotype: The junction differs from germline at one of its ends, possibly a read error. CDR3 protein: CASSYSLFGTDPYNEQFF. The CDR3 bases are TGTGCCAGCAGTTACTCTCTTTTTGGGACAGACCCCTACAATGAACAGTTCTTC. J is TRBJ2-1 and V is TRBV6-6; 7 bases are a match to TRBD1. This CDR3 spans 18 amino acids. Germline-derived CDR1 and CDR2 are MNHNY and SVGAGI (reference sequence).

This clonotype was counted only a few times. One end of the junction varies from germline; a read error may be responsible. V gene TRBV12-3 or TRBV12-4 combines with J gene TRBJ1-5, with unresolved D. This CDR3 spans 15 amino acids. The CDR3 spells CTSSPAAQANQPQRF. The CDR3 nucleotides read TGTACCAGCAGCCCTGCAGCGCAGGCTAACCAGCCCCAGCGCTTT.

To note about this clonotype: A much larger clone lies one base from this, so it may be a read error. The J gene is TRBJ1-2, the V gene TRBV29-1, with D hard to call. Germline CDR1 is SQVTM and CDR2 is ANQGSEA. The CDR3 is 13 amino acids. V was trimmed by 7 bases and J by 2 bases, leaving 14 bases between them. The DNA for the CDR3 is TGCAGCGCTCCTGGAGTTGGAAACTATGGCTACACCTTC. Translating it yields CSAPGVGNYGYTF. The complete variable domain, with remaining parts taken from reference TRBV29-1 and TRBJ1-2, reads SAVISQKPSRDICQRGTSLTIQCQVDSQVTMMFWYRQQPGQSLTLIATANQGSEATYESGFVIDKFPISRPNLTFSTLTVSNMSPEDSSIYLCSAPGVGNYGYTFGSGTRLTVV.

This clonotype was counted only a few times. The chain has TRBV28 and TRBJ2-1; D is perhaps TRBD1 (5 bases). CDR1 and CDR2 from the germline V gene are MDHEN and SYDVKM. CDR3 size: 15 residues. Trimming cost V 8 bases and J 4 bases, with 18 bases left between them. The DNA of the CDR3 is TGTGCCAGCGGTCCTCCGACAGAGAGATACAATGAGCAGTTCTTC. It is translated as CASGPPTERYNEQFF.

The V call is TRBV6-1, the J call TRBJ1-2; the D gene is possibly TRBD1 (5 bases). V was trimmed by 0 bases and J by 8 bases, leaving 22 bases between them. The CDR3 has 17 amino acids. The germline gives CDR1 MNHNS, CDR2 SASEGT. The CDR3 DNA reads as TGTGCCAGCAGTGAAGCATGTCCCGGCGGGGCTATACAGGGCTACACCTTC. Translating gives CASSEACPGGAIQGYTF.

Note on this clonotype: Germline is not matched at one junction end, which may reflect a read error. The rearrangement uses TRBV11-3 and TRBJ2-2, with D perhaps TRBD2 (5 bases). This CDR3 comprises 18 residues. The V gene's germline CDR1 is SGHNT and CDR2 YENEEA. The CDR3 loop is CASSLDRGRRTYTGELFF. The CDR3 nucleotides read TGTGCTAGCAGCTTAGATCGAGGTAGGAGGACCTACACCGGGGAGCTGTTTTTT.

A note on this clonotype: Because it lacks the conserved phenylalanine or tryptophan at the end, this CDR3 is likely a read error. The rearrangement uses TRBV10-3 and TRBJ2-6; TRBD2 agrees at 7 bases. The CDR3 runs to 14 residues. CDR1 and CDR2 from the germline V gene are ENHRY and SYGVKD. The CDR3 DNA reads TGTACCACTCGGGGGGAAACTGGGGCCAACGTCCTGACTTTA. It translates to CTTRGETGANVLTL.